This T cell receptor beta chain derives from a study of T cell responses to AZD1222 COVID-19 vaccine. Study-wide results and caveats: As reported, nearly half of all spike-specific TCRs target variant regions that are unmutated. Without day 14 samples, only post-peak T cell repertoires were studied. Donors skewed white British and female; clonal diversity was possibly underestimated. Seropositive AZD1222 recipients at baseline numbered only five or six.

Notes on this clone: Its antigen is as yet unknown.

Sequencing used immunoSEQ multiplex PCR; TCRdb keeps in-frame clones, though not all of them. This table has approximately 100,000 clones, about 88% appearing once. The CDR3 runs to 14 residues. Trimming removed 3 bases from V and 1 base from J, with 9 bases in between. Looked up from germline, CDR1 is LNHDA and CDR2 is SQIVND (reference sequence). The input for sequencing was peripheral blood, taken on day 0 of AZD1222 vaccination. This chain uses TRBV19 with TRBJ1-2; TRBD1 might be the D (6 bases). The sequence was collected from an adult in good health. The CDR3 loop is CASSIQGYNYGYTF. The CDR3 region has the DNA TGTGCCAGTAGTATCCAGGGGTATAACTATGGCTACACCTTC.